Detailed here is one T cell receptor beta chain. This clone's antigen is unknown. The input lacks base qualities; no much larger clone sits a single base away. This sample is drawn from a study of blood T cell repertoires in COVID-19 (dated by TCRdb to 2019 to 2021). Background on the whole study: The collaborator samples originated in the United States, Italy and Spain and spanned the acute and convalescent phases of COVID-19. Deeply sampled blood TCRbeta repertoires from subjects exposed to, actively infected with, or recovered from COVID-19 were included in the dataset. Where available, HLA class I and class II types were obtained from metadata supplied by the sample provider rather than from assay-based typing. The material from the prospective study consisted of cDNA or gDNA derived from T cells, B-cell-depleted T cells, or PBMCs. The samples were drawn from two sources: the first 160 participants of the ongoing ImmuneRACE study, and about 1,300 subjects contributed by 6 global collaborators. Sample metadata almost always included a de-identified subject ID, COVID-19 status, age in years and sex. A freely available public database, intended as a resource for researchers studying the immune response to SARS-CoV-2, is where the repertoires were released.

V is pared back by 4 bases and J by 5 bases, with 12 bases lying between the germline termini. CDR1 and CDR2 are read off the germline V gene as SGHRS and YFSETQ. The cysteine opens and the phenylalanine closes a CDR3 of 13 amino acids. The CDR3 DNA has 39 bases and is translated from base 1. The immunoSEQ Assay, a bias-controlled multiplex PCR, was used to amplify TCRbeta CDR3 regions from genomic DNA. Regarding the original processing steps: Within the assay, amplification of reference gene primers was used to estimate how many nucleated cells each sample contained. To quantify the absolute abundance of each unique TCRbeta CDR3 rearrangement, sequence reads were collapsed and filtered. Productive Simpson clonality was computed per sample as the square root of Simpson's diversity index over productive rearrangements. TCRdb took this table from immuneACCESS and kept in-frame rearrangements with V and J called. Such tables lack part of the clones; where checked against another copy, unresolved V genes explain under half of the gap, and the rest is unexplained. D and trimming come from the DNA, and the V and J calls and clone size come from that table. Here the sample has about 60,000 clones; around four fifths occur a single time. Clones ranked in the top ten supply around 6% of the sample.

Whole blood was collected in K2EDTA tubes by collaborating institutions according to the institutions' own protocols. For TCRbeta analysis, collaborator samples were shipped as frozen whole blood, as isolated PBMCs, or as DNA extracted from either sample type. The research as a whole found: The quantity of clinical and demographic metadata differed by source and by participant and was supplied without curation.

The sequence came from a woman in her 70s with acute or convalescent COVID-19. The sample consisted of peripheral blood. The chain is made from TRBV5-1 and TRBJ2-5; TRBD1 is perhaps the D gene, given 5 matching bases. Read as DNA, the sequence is TGCGCCAGCAGCCCCCCCAGGGCGGAGACCCAGTACTTC. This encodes CASSPPRAETQYF.